This passage covers 27 T cell receptor beta chains from one sample sequenced in a study of OX40 agonist ivuxolimab in advanced cancers. TCRdb keeps only in-frame clones here, not all; method: immunoSEQ multiplex PCR. The repertoire holds more than 45,000 clones, with over 80% as singletons. Material: CD4+ or CD8+ T cells sorted from blood, obtained in a trial of the OX40 agonist ivuxolimab. The receptor set was obtained from an adult with an advanced solid tumor such as melanoma, head and neck, liver or kidney cancer.

The CDR3 nucleotides read TGTGCCAGCAGACTCCGGGACTTAAACACCGGGGAGCTGTTTTTT. Translation: CASRLRDLNTGELFF. The rearrangement joins TRBV28 to TRBJ2-2, with D tentatively TRBD2 (6 bases). The germline V and J ends were trimmed by 6 bases and 2 bases, with 13 bases remaining between them. CDR1 is MDHEN and CDR2 is SYDVKM in the germline V gene. This CDR3 has 15 residues.

The chain uses TRBV7-3 and TRBJ1-1; 9 bases fit TRBD1. This CDR3 comprises 14 residues. CDR1 is SGHTA, CDR2 FQGTGA, per germline. V lost 3 bases and J lost 1; bases outside the gene matches: 0. CDR3 coding DNA: TGTGCCAGCAGCTTGGGACAGGGGAACACTGAAGCTTTCTTT. The encoded protein is CASSLGQGNTEAFF.

V and J are TRBV19 and TRBJ2-5; D could derive from TRBD1 or TRBD2 (5 bases each). Germline-derived CDR1 and CDR2 are LNHDA and SQIVND (reference sequence). The CDR3 length is 16 residues. The germline V and J ends were trimmed by 5 bases and 1 base, with 17 bases remaining between them. The CDR3 region is CASSPRGAPSQETQYF. The CDR3, as DNA: TGTGCCAGTAGTCCCAGAGGGGCTCCCTCCCAAGAGACCCAGTACTTC.

The V gene is TRBV7-2, the J gene TRBJ2-7; 14 bases line up with TRBD2. The CDR3 has 14 amino acids. V shed 5 bases and J 6 bases; nucleotides not matched to a gene: 3. Germline CDR1 is SGHTA and CDR2 is FQGNSA. CDR3 residues: CASSHGTSGSEQYF. For the CDR3, the DNA is TGTGCCAGCAGCCATGGGACTAGCGGGAGCGAGCAGTACTTC.

This sequence joins TRBV19 and TRBJ2-5; D is perhaps TRBD2 (5 bases). CDR3 length equals 13 residues. The germline V gene has CDR1 LNHDA and CDR2 SQIVND (reference sequence). V shed 10 bases and J shed 5 bases, with 17 bases lying between them. CDR3 DNA sequence: TGTGCCACCGGGGATTGGGGTGAGGAGACCCAGTACTTC. Translation: CATGDWGEETQYF.

This clone was observed a few times. J is TRBJ1-2 and V is TRBV10-3, with TRBD1 matching over 9 bases. This CDR3 is 18 amino acids long. The V gene end was trimmed by 2 bases and the J gene end by 3 bases; junction bases not matched to a gene: 13. The germline gives CDR1 ENHRY, CDR2 SYGVKD. For the CDR3, the DNA is TGTGCCATCAGTGAGCCAATCATCGCTGACAGGGGGTACTATGGCTACACCTTC. It specifies CAISEPIIADRGYYGYTF.

The V and J genes are TRBV10-3 and TRBJ1-1; D uncertain. Germline V gene data show CDR1 as ENHRY and CDR2 as SYGVKD. Trimming took 3 bases from V and 2 from J, leaving 10 bases between them. The CDR3 has 14 amino acids. The CDR3 coding sequence is TGTGCCATCAGTGATTCAGACAAAAACACTGAAGCTTTCTTT. Translated, it gives CAISDSDKNTEAFF.

This rearrangement joins TRBV7-6 to TRBJ2-3, with D tentatively TRBD1 or TRBD2 (5 bases each). The CDR3 length is 16 residues. V lost 0 bases and J 0 bases, leaving 10 bases between the germline ends. CDR1 and CDR2 (germline): SGHVS, FNYEAQ. In nucleotides, the CDR3 is TGTGCCAGCAGCTTAGCTGGGGGACCGAGCACAGATACGCAGTATTTT. Its protein product is CASSLAGGPSTDTQYF.

The V and J genes are TRBV27 and TRBJ2-7; TRBD2 aligns across 11 bases. Germline V gives CDR1 MNHEY, CDR2 SMNVEV (reference sequence). The CDR3 loop spans 17 amino acids. Trimming at V came to 5 bases and at J to 1 base, leaving 10 bases not matched to a gene. DNA for the CDR3: TGTGCCAGCAGTAACATCCCGGGACTAGCGGCTTCCTACGAGCAGTACTTC. This encodes CASSNIPGLAASYEQYF.

Comments on this clone: Additional DNA sequences in this sample encode the identical CDR3. The V and J genes are TRBV28 and TRBJ2-5; D is uncertain. Germline CDR1 reads MDHEN; CDR2 reads SYDVKM. Trimming cost V 6 bases and J 1 base, with 6 bases left between them. The CDR3 has 12 residues. CDR3 nucleotide sequence: TGTGCCAGCAGCCCCGGCCAAGAGACCCAGTACTTC. It yields the protein CASSPGQETQYF.

This clone came up a few times. The chain links TRBV19 to TRBJ2-7, with D maybe TRBD2 (5 bases). Germline CDR1 and CDR2: LNHDA and SQIVND (reference sequence). CDR3 length: 12 residues. V lost 6 bases and J 0 bases, leaving 6 bases between the germline ends. This CDR3 reads CASSGNSYEQYF. DNA of the CDR3: TGTGCCAGTAGCGGGAACTCCTACGAGCAGTACTTC.

The V call is TRBV11-2, the J call TRBJ2-3; no reliable D call. The germline CDR1 and CDR2 sequences are SGHAT and FQNNGV. This CDR3 has 16 amino acids. V gave up 1 base and J gave up 0 bases, with 11 bases separating them. CDR3 protein: CASSLVRYTSTDTQYF. CDR3 DNA sequence: TGTGCCAGCAGCTTAGTCAGGTACACTAGCACAGATACGCAGTATTTT. The full variable domain, in which reference TRBV11-2 and TRBJ2-3 provide the parts outside the CDR3, is EAGVAQSPRYKIIEKRQSVAFWCNPISGHATLYWYQQILGQGPKLLIQFQNNGVVDDSQLPKDRFSAERLKGVDSTLKIQPAKLEDSAVYLCASSLVRYTSTDTQYFGPGTRLTVL.

The chain recombines TRBV6-5 with TRBJ2-4, with TRBD1 matching 7 bases. Germline CDR1 MNHEY, CDR2 SVGAGI. The CDR3 totals 15 residues. V dropped 5 bases and J dropped 4; count of bases not matched to a gene: 8. CDR3 DNA sequence: TGTGCCAGCAGTACAGGGGAGATCTCAAAAAACATTCAGTACTTC. Amino acid sequence: CASSTGEISKNIQYF.

The table lists this clone with a count of one. This sequence joins TRBV5-6 and TRBJ2-5; 9 bases match TRBD1. After removal of 0 bases from V and 5 bases from J, the junction contained 11 bases not matched to a gene. CDR1 and CDR2 from the germline V gene are SGHDT and YYEEEE. CDR3 length: 17 residues. CDR3 coding DNA: TGTGCCAGCAGCTTGGGGATCGGGACAGGGCTCAGGGAGACCCAGTACTTC. Translating it yields CASSLGIGTGLRETQYF.

The chain joins TRBV5-1 to TRBJ1-1; D is unclear. The germline V gene has CDR1 SGHRS and CDR2 YFSETQ. V gave up 2 bases and J gave up 3 bases, with 5 bases separating them. The CDR3 sequence is 12 residues long. Written as DNA, the CDR3 is TGCGCCAGCAGCTTCGGGGACACTGAAGCTTTCTTT. This codes for CASSFGDTEAFF. The whole variable domain, remainder taken from reference TRBV5-1 and TRBJ1-1, is KAGVTQTPRYLIKTRGQQVTLSCSPISGHRSVSWYQQTPGQGLQFLFEYFSETQRNKGNFPGRFSGRQFSNSRSEMNVSTLELGDSALYLCASSFGDTEAFFGQGTRLTVV.

The rearrangement links TRBV11-2 to TRBJ1-1; D is unclear. CDR3 length equals 13 residues. V lost 0 bases and J lost 2, with 4 bases in between. The germline V gene has CDR1 SGHAT and CDR2 FQNNGV. As DNA, the CDR3 is TGTGCCAGCAGCTTAGATATTAACACTGAAGCTTTCTTT. It is translated as CASSLDINTEAFF.

The V gene is TRBV11-2, the J gene TRBJ2-1, with unresolved D. The CDR3 runs 11 residues. Trimming stripped 1 base from V and 9 bases from J, with 4 bases between. CDR1 is SGHAT, CDR2 FQNNGV, per germline. CDR3 protein: CASSLGTEQFF. The CDR3 nucleotides read TGTGCCAGCAGCTTAGGCACTGAGCAGTTCTTC.

The chain couples TRBV7-3 to TRBJ1-1, with no clear D. The CDR3 length is 14 residues. Germline loops: CDR1 SGHTA, CDR2 FQGTGA. V gave up 0 bases and J gave up 4 bases, with 9 bases separating them. CDR3 residues: CASSLTGGGTEAFF. As DNA, the CDR3 is TGTGCCAGCAGCTTAACGGGTGGAGGCACTGAAGCTTTCTTT.

The chain employs TRBV28 and TRBJ2-7; the D gene is possibly TRBD2 (5 bases). V was pared by 5 bases and J by 2 bases, with 22 bases between. The CDR3 spans 17 residues. Per the germline V gene, CDR1 is MDHEN and CDR2 is SYDVKM. CDR3 in amino acids: CASSLHVSDLSAYEQYF. The DNA for the CDR3 is TGTGCCAGCAGTCTCCACGTGTCGGACCTTAGCGCCTACGAGCAGTACTTC.

The chain couples TRBV27 to TRBJ1-2; D gene ambiguous. Between the trimmed V and J ends, which lost 0 bases and 3 bases, there was a span of 8 bases. The germline V gene has CDR1 MNHEY and CDR2 SMNVEV (reference sequence). The CDR3 loop spans 14 amino acids. The CDR3 nucleotides are TGTGCCAGCAGTTTATCGTCCAGTTACTATGGCTACACCTTC. This codes for CASSLSSSYYGYTF.

The chain is built from TRBV7-9 and TRBJ1-1; D gene uncertain. Germline lookup yields CDR1 SEHNR and CDR2 FQNEAQ (reference sequence). Trimming removed 8 bases at V and 3 bases at J, with 10 bases between. The CDR3 has 12 residues. The CDR3 region has the DNA TGTGCCAGCTTAGAGGACGACACTGAAGCTTTCTTT. Protein product: CASLEDDTEAFF. Filled out from reference TRBV7-9 and TRBJ1-1, the complete variable domain reads DTGVSQNPRHKITKRGQNVTFRCDPISEHNRLYWYRQTLGQGPEFLTYFQNEAQLEKSRLLSDRFSAERPKGSFSTLEIQRTEQGDSAMYLCASLEDDTEAFFGQGTRLTVV.

The J gene is TRBJ2-1, the V gene TRBV28, with 7 positions matching TRBD2. The CDR3 has 12 amino acids. Unmatched junction bases numbered 5, after V lost 6 bases and J lost 9 bases. CDR1 MDHEN and CDR2 SYDVKM come from the germline V gene. CDR3 nucleotide sequence: TGTGCCAGCAGGACCCTAGCGGCTGAGCAGTTCTTC. Its translation is CASRTLAAEQFF.

The chain uses TRBV6-1 and TRBJ2-3; 9 bases align to TRBD1. Germline-derived CDR1 and CDR2 are MNHNS and SASEGT. CDR3 length equals 16 residues. Trimming removed 3 bases from V and 0 bases from J; junction bases left unmatched: 4. CDR3 sequence: CASSDETGGSTDTQYF. CDR3 DNA: TGTGCCAGCAGTGACGAGACAGGGGGGAGCACAGATACGCAGTATTTT.

The chain joins TRBV30 to TRBJ2-7; 7 bases line up with TRBD2. Per the germline V gene, CDR1 is GTSNPN and CDR2 is SVGIG (reference sequence). J lost 12 bases, V lost 8 bases, and 13 bases had no gene match. CDR3 length equals 11 residues. Here the CDR3 DNA reads TGTGCCGGAGCGGGGCGGGAGAACGCGTACTTC. The encoded protein is CAGAGRENAYF.

The chain couples TRBV13 to TRBJ2-7; perhaps TRBD2 as D (6 bases). Trimming shortened V by 0 bases and J by 7 bases, and 16 bases separated the two germline ends. The CDR3 covers 15 residues. CDR1 is PRHDT, CDR2 FYEKMQ, per germline (reference sequence). The CDR3 region has the DNA TGTGCCAGCAGCTTAGGCCCGGGACTTGATGGGGAGCAGTACTTC. Translating gives CASSLGPGLDGEQYF.

The gene calls are TRBV14 and TRBJ1-2; D unclear. Trimming removed 6 bases at V and 3 bases at J, with 11 bases between. The germline CDR1 and CDR2 sequences are SGHDN and FVKESK. The length of the CDR3 is 13 residues. The CDR3 region has the DNA TGTGCCAGCAGTACGGCCAGTGACTATGGCTACACCTTC. Translating it yields CASSTASDYGYTF.

The table lists this clone with a count of one. V and J are TRBV7-9 and TRBJ2-7, with 12 bases lining up with TRBD2. Germline values: CDR1 SEHNR, CDR2 FQNEAQ (reference sequence). The length of the CDR3 is 16 residues. V lost 1 base, J lost 3 bases, and 4 bases stayed unmatched. CDR3 sequence (DNA): TGTGCCAGCAGCTTAGTCGGACTAGCGGGGTTCTACGAGCAGTACTTC. Translated, it gives CASSLVGLAGFYEQYF.